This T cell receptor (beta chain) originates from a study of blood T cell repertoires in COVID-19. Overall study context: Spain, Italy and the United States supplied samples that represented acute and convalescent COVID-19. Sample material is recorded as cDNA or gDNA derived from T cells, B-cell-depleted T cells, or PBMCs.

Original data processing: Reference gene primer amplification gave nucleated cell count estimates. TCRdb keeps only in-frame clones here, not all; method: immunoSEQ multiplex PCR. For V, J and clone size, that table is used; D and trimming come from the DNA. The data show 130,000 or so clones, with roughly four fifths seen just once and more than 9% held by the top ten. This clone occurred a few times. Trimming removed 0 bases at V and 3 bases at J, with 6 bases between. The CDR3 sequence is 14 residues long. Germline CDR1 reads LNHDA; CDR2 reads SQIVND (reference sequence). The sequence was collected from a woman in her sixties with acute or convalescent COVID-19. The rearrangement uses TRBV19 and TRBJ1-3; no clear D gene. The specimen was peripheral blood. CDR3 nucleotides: TGTGCCAGTAGTATAGACCTAGTTGGAAACACCATATATTTT. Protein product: CASSIDLVGNTIYF.